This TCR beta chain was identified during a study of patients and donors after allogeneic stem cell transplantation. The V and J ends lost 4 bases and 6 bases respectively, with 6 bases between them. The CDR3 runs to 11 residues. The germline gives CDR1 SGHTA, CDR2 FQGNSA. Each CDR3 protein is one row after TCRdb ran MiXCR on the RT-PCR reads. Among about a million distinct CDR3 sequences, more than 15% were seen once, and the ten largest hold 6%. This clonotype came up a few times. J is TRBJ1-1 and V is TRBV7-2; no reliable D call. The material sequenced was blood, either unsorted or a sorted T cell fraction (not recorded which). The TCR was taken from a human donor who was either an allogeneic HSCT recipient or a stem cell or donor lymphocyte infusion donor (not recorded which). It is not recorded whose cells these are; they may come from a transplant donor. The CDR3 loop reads CASSSTPEAFF. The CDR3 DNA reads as TGTGCCAGCAGCTCGACCCCTGAAGCTTTCTTT. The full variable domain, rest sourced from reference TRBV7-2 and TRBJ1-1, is GAGVSQSPSNKVTEKGKDVELRCDPISGHTALYWYRQSLGQGLEFLIYFQGNSAPDKSGLPSDRFSAERTGGSVSTLTIQRTQQEDSAVYLCASSSTPEAFFGQGTRLTVV.